This record concerns one TCR beta chain sequence. This entry is derived from a study of technical replicates of blood from a few donors. Generated by immunoSEQ multiplex PCR, the TCRdb table keeps only in-frame clones and is missing some. The sample includes approximately 6,900 clones, 90% to 97% of them seen just once. The material sequenced was PBMCs. The clonotype comes from a human donor in good health.

The CDR3 region has the DNA TGTGCCAGCAGTACCTCAGCAGATACGCAGTATTTT. The encoded protein is CASSTSADTQYF. This chain connects TRBV7-2 to TRBJ2-3; no clear D. CDR1 and CDR2 from the germline V gene are SGHTA and FQGNSA. This CDR3 has 12 residues. The germline V and J ends were trimmed by 6 bases and 4 bases, with 8 bases remaining between them.